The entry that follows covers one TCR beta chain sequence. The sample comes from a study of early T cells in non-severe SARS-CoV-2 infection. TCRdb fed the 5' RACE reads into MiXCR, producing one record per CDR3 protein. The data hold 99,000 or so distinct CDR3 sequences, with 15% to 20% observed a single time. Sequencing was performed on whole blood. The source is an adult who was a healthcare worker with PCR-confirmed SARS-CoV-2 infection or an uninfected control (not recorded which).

This CDR3 is CASSQDLGTVNTEAFF. The CDR3 nucleotides read TGTGCCAGCAGCCAAGATTTGGGGACAGTAAACACTGAAGCTTTCTTT. The V call is TRBV14, the J call TRBJ1-1; 7 bases agree with TRBD1. V trimming: 0 bases; J trimming: 2 bases; junction bases outside the gene matches: 6. The CDR3 has 16 residues. Per germline, CDR1 SGHDN and CDR2 FVKESK.